Sequencing of this T cell receptor beta chain was carried out in a study of blood T cell repertoires in COVID-19. The overall study: Sources were T cells, B-cell-depleted T cells, or PBMCs; the material itself was cDNA or gDNA.

Here immunoSEQ multiplex PCR was the method, and the copy in TCRdb shows in-frame clones only, minus some. Of tens of thousands of clones listed, approximately 88% are singletons. A Seattle source enrolled patients during active infection and followed them longitudinally. This receptor was obtained from a man between 60 and 70 years old with COVID-19, enrolled during active disease. Sequenced input: peripheral blood.

The CDR3 sequence: CASRAGTSGHNEQFF. The DNA for the CDR3 is TGTGCCAGCAGGGCCGGGACTAGCGGGCACAATGAGCAGTTCTTC. V gene TRBV2 combines with J gene TRBJ2-1, with 12 nucleotides matching TRBD2. Germline V gene sequence: CDR1 SNHLY, CDR2 FYNNEI. The CDR3 runs 15 residues. V shed 6 bases and J 5 bases; nucleotides not matched to a gene: 5.